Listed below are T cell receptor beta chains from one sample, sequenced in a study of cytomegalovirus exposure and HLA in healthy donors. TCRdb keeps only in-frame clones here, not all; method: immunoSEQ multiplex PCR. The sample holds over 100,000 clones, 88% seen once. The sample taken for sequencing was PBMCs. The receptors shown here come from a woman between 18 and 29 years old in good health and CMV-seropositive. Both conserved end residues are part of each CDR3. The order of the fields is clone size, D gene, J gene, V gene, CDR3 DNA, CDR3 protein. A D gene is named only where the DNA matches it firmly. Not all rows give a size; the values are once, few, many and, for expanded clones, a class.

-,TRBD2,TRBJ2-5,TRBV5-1,TGCGCCAGCAGCTTGAATAGCGGGGGGGCCTGGGAGACCCAGTACTTC,CASSLNSGGAWETQYF
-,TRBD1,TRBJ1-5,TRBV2,TGTGCCAGCAGTTGGACAGGGGTGGGTCTTCAGCCCCAGCATTTT,CASSWTGVGLQPQHF
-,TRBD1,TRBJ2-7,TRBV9,TGTGCCAGCAGCGTTGCCGGGACAGATTACGAGCAGTACTTC,CASSVAGTDYEQYF
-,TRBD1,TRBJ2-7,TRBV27,TGTGCCAGCAGTTTACTCCAGGGGGCACGCTCCTACGAGCAGTACTTC,CASSLLQGARSYEQYF
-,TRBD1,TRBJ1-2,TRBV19,TGTGCCAGTAGCCTTGACAGGGGGCTGAGCGGCTACACCTTC,CASSLDRGLSGYTF
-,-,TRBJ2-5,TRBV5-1,TGCGCCAGCAGCCCTTTACCGGGGCAAGAGACCCAGTACTTC,CASSPLPGQETQYF
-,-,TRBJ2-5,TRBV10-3,TGTGCCATCAGGAATTCGGGACAACAAGAGACCCAGTACTTC,CAIRNSGQQETQYF
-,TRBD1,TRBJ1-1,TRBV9,TGTGCCAGCAGCGTCCCTCAGGGGGCAAACACTGAAGCTTTCTTT,CASSVPQGANTEAFF
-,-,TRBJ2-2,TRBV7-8,TGTGCCAGCAGCTTAGCGGGAGGGAACACCGGGGAGCTGTTTTTT,CASSLAGGNTGELFF
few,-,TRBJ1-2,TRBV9,TGTGCCAGCAGCCCGACAGGACTCTATGGCTACACCTTC,CASSPTGLYGYTF
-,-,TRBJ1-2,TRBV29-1,TGCAGCGTCCAACCAGAGGACGGGAACTTCTATGGCTACACCTTC,CSVQPEDGNFYGYTF
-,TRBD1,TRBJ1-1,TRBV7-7,TGTGCTAGCAGCCCACCACAGGGGGCTATAGAAGCTTTCTTT,CASSPPQGAIEAFF
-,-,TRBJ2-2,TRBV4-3,TGCGCCAGCAGCCAAGATGCAGCCGGGACCGGGGAGCTGTTTTTT,CASSQDAAGTGELFF
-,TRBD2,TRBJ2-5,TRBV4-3,TGCGCCAGCAGCCAAGGAGTCGCGGGAGGGCCAGAGCTCCAGTACTTC,CASSQGVAGGPELQYF
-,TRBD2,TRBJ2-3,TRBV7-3,TGTGCCAGCAGCTTAACGAAACGAAGCGGGAGTACGCAGTATTTT,CASSLTKRSGSTQYF
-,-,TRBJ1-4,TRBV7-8,TGTGCCAGCAGCTCGACAGACGCAACTAATGAAAAACTGTTTTTT,CASSSTDATNEKLFF
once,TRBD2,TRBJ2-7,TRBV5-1,TGCGCCAGCAGCTTGATTCTAGCGGGAGGTGATAGTGGGTTGTTCTACGAGCAGTACTTC,CASSLILAGGDSGLFYEQYF
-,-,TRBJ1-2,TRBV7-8,TGTGCCAGCAGCGATAATCAGCGTGGCTACACCTTC,CASSDNQRGYTF
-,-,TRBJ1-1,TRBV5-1,TGCGCCAGCAGCTCCACCGGGGGGCTAGGTGAAGCTTTCTTT,CASSSTGGLGEAFF
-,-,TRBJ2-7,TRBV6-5,TGTGCCAGCAGTTACCTAGGTGGGGGCGATTCCTACGAGCAGTACTTC,CASSYLGGGDSYEQYF
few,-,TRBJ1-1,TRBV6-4,TGTGCCAGCAGTGTGGAGGAGAACACTGAAGCTTTCTTT,CASSVEENTEAFF
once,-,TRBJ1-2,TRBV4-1,TGCGCCAGCAGCCAAGAAGGGAGCTATGGCTACACCTTC,CASSQEGSYGYTF
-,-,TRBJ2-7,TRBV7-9,TGTGCCAGCAGCTTAGGGGTCTGGGCAAACGACGAGCAGTACTTC,CASSLGVWANDEQYF
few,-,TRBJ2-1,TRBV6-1,TGTGCCAGCAGTGAAGAAGGTGGTACAGGCTACAATGAGCAGTTCTTC,CASSEEGGTGYNEQFF
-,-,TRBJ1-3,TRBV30,TGTGCCTGGAGTGTAGCCGGAAACACCATATATTTT,CAWSVAGNTIYF
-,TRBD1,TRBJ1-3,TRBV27,TGTGCCAGCAGTTCCGGGACAGGGGCCTTCAGCGCTGGAAACACCATATATTTT,CASSSGTGAFSAGNTIYF
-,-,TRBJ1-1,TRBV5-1,TGCGCCAGCAGCTTGGCGGCAGGGGTGGTCACTGAAGCTTTCTTT,CASSLAAGVVTEAFF
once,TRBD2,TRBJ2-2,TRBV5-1,TGCGCCAGCAGCCGGGACCCAGGGAGGGTAGCCGGGGAGCTGTTTTTT,CASSRDPGRVAGELFF
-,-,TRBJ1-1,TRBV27,TGTGCCAGCAGTTTTCAGCACCCCTTTCGGCTCGGGGCGGGGGGCACTGAAGCTTTCTTT,CASSFQHPFRLGAGGTEAFF
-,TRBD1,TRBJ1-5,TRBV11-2,TGTGCCAGCAGCTTCGGGACAGGAGCTAATCAGCCCCAGCATTTT,CASSFGTGANQPQHF
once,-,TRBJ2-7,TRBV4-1,TGCGCCAGCAGCCAGGGGCAGGGTAGCTCCTACGAGCAGTACTTC,CASSQGQGSSYEQYF
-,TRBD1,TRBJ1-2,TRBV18,TGTGCCAGTTGCCCCGGGCAGGGGGTTTATGGCTACACCTTC,CASCPGQGVYGYTF
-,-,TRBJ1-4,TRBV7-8,TGTGCCAGCCGGGGCCGCCGGGGGGAGGGTACGGAAAAACTGTTTTTT,CASRGRRGEGTEKLFF
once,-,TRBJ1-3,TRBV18,TGTGCCAGCTCACCTCAGGGGTCTGGAAACACCATATATTTT,CASSPQGSGNTIYF
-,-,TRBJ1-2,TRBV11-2,TGTGCCAGCAGCTTAGATAGATGGTTTGACTATGGCTACACCTTC,CASSLDRWFDYGYTF
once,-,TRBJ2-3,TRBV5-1,TGCGCCAGCAGCCCGGGGACAGATACGCAGTATTTT,CASSPGTDTQYF
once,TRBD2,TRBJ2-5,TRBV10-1,TGCGCCAGCAGTGAGTGGGGACTAGCGGGGGACCAAGAGACCCAGTACTTC,CASSEWGLAGDQETQYF
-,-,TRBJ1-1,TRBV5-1,TGCGCCAGCAGCTTGGTGGGCACTGAGGCTTTCTTT,CASSLVGTEAFF
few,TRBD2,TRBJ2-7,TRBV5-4,TGTGCCAGCAGCCCGGGGGGGTTCTACGAGCAGTACTTC,CASSPGGFYEQYF
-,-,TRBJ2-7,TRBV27,TGTGCCAGCAGTGTGGGACTCGGGTACGAGCAGTACTTC,CASSVGLGYEQYF
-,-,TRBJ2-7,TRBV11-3,TGTGCCAGCAGCTTAGGAGATGGGGGCCCTACCTCCTACGAGCAGTACTTC,CASSLGDGGPTSYEQYF
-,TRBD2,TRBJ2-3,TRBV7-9,TGTGCCAGCAGCAAACTAGCGGGGGCCACAGATACGCAGTATTTT,CASSKLAGATDTQYF
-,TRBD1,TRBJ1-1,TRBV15,TGTGCCACCAGCCACCGGACAGGGGGCGGTACTGAAGCTTTCTTT,CATSHRTGGGTEAFF
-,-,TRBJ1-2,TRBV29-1,TGCAGCGTTATTCGGAAGGAGGGTGATGGCTACACCTTC,CSVIRKEGDGYTF
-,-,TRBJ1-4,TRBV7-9,TGTGCCAGCAGCTTACGGGGGGATAATGAAAAACTGTTTTTT,CASSLRGDNEKLFF
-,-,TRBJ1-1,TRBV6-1,TGTGCCAGCAGTGAAGTGACAGGGAACACTGAAGCTTTCTTT,CASSEVTGNTEAFF